These 2 T cell receptor beta chains were all obtained from the same sample, sequenced in a study of T cells in Graves' hyperthyroidism and ophthalmopathy. There were TCR beta CDR3 regions amplified from RNA transcripts. The HTBI set primed first-round TCR CDR3 RT-PCR. TCRdb recomputed calls from the multiplex PCR reads with MiXCR, one row per CDR3 protein. The table shows 350,000 or so distinct CDR3 sequences, with roughly 17% occurring only once. Sequencing input: blood. These receptors were taken from a woman between 25 and 40 years old with Graves' hyperthyroidism that later progressed to Graves' ophthalmopathy.

This chain links TRBV20-1 with TRBJ2-7; 8 bases line up with TRBD1. The germline gives CDR1 DFQATT, CDR2 SNEGSKA (reference sequence). This CDR3 is built from 14 residues. V trimming: 6 bases; J trimming: 0 bases; junction bases outside the gene matches: 7. CDR3 DNA: TGCAGTGCGCTGGACAGGGAGGTCTCCTACGAGCAGTACTTC. Protein sequence: CSALDREVSYEQYF.

The V and J genes are TRBV2 and TRBJ2-3; D remains ambiguous. The CDR3 covers 13 residues. Germline V gives CDR1 SNHLY, CDR2 FYNNEI. V gave up 7 bases and J gave up 6 bases, with 14 bases separating them. The CDR3 loop is CASTMGIEDTQYF. CDR3 sequence (DNA): TGTGCCAGCACAATGGGTATTGAGGATACGCAGTATTTT.